This T cell receptor (beta chain) was observed in a study of cytomegalovirus exposure and HLA in healthy donors. The study's findings and limits: In a later analysis, at a false discovery rate of 0.05, 15,000 to 20,000 TCR beta sequences matched HLA alleles.

The CDR3 consists of 13 residues. The germline gives CDR1 SGHKS, CDR2 YYEKEE (reference sequence). Trimming cost V 4 bases and J 6 bases, with 14 bases left between them. The primer mix had 60 Vbeta and 13 Jbeta primers. In the original analysis: Later, 65 million to 85 million unique TCR beta chains were counted in an analysis, and approximately 10 million of them were shared. Profiled with immunoSEQ multiplex PCR; TCRdb holds only in-frame clones, not every one. Clonal size and the V and J genes are those of that table, whereas D and trimming came from the DNA. The table includes 120,000 to 150,000 clones, around 84% detected once. About this clone: The antigen is undetermined.

The TCR originated in a boy younger than 10 in good health and CMV-seronegative. Sample: PBMCs. The V gene is TRBV5-5, the J gene TRBJ2-7; D call uncertain. The CDR3 DNA follows: TGTGCCAGCAGCCCCGTCCACCCGGTCGAGCAGTACTTC. It is translated as CASSPVHPVEQYF. The variable domain in full, completed from reference TRBV5-5 and TRBJ2-7, reads DAGVTQSPTHLIKTRGQQVTLRCSPISGHKSVSWYQQVLGQGPQFIFQYYEKEERGRGNFPDRFSARQFPNYSSELNVNALLLGDSALYLCASSPVHPVEQYFGPGTRLTVT.